The next 3 T cell receptor beta chains were all read from a single sample in a study of blood T cell repertoires in COVID-19. Assay used: immunoSEQ multiplex PCR; TCRdb lists only in-frame clones, some missing. The sample has around 250,000 clones; 70% to 90% are singletons. Sequencing used PBMCs or T cells enriched from blood (not recorded which). All receptors derive from a woman between 50 and 59 years old who had recovered from COVID-19.

The genes are TRBV5-1 and TRBJ2-5; D not resolved. With 0 bases removed from V and 4 bases from J, the gap between germline ends came to 10 bases. CDR3 length: 14 residues. CDR1 and CDR2 (germline): SGHRS, YFSETQ. For the CDR3, the DNA is TGCGCCAGCAGCTTGGGGGCCCTCCGAGAGACCCAGTACTTC. Amino acid sequence: CASSLGALRETQYF.

The chain links TRBV10-3 to TRBJ1-5; weak D call: TRBD1 (6 bases). The CDR3 loop spans 16 amino acids. Germline V gene lookup returns CDR1 ENHRY and CDR2 SYGVKD. Trimming pared 0 bases from V and 2 bases from J, leaving 11 bases between. CDR3 amino acids: CAISESTGPRNQPQHF. In DNA form, the CDR3 reads TGTGCCATCAGTGAGTCGACAGGACCGCGCAATCAGCCCCAGCATTTT.

The genes are TRBV28 and TRBJ1-1; tentatively, D is TRBD1 (6 bases). Germline CDR1 MDHEN, CDR2 SYDVKM. The CDR3 contains 15 residues. V was cut by 6 bases and J by 1 base, with 15 bases left in between. The CDR3 reads CASRPQGFSNTEAFF. DNA of the CDR3: TGTGCCAGCAGGCCCCAGGGGTTTTCGAACACTGAAGCTTTCTTT.